Listed below are T cell receptor beta chains from one sample, sequenced in a study of blood T cell repertoires in COVID-19. Sequencing used immunoSEQ multiplex PCR; TCRdb keeps in-frame clones, though not all of them. The data hold about 170,000 clones, with around 87% observed a single time. The sample taken for sequencing was peripheral blood. The receptors were sampled from a man between 60 and 70 years old with COVID-19, enrolled during active disease. The CDR3 runs from the conserved cysteine through the conserved F or W. A D gene is named only where the DNA matches it firmly.

length: 15
J: TRBJ2-7
V: TRBV24-1
D: TRBD1
CDR3: CATSVAGTGLHEQYF

length: 12
J: TRBJ2-7
V: TRBV2
D: NA
CDR3: CASTVAGYEQYF

length: 18
J: TRBJ2-3
V: TRBV7-2
D: NA
CDR3: CASSFSSHSRLSTDTQYF

length: 12
J: TRBJ2-1
V: TRBV5-1
D: NA
CDR3: CASSFRGDEQFF

length: 13
J: TRBJ2-7
V: TRBV6-5
D: NA
CDR3: CASRGTSSYEQYF

length: 15
J: TRBJ1-5
V: TRBV19
D: TRBD1
CDR3: CASTKGAGGKQPQHF

length: 15
J: TRBJ2-1
V: TRBV6-5
D: NA
CDR3: CASSTDRSSYNEQFF

length: 13
J: TRBJ1-5
V: TRBV19
D: TRBD1
CDR3: CASGGQGDQPQHF

length: 15
J: TRBJ1-1
V: TRBV20-1
D: TRBD1
CDR3: CSAGGQGAFSTEAFF

length: 15
J: TRBJ1-4
V: TRBV5-1
D: TRBD1
CDR3: CASSLGDQGGEKLFF

length: 13
J: TRBJ2-7
V: TRBV6-6
D: TRBD2
CDR3: CASRPGGTYEQYF

length: 14
J: TRBJ1-1
V: TRBV6-6
D: NA
CDR3: CASSLEGDFTEAFF

length: 13
J: TRBJ1-6
V: TRBV29-1
D: TRBD1
CDR3: CSVEDRTGSPLHF

length: 12
J: TRBJ1-2
V: TRBV7-9
D: NA
CDR3: CASSLQGYGYTF

length: 20
J: TRBJ1-5
V: TRBV7-8
D: TRBD1
CDR3: CASSGTDRAKHSGSNQPQHF

length: 15
J: TRBJ1-6
V: TRBV10-3
D: TRBD1
CDR3: CATWDRDGGNSPLHF

length: 12
J: TRBJ1-2
V: TRBV5-6
D: NA
CDR3: CASSLLGGGYTF

length: 16
J: TRBJ1-3
V: TRBV7-2
D: NA
CDR3: CASSLGQGGYGNTIYF

length: 14
J: TRBJ1-4
V: TRBV19
D: NA
CDR3: CASRWTVTNEKLFF

length: 12
J: TRBJ2-3
V: TRBV3-1/TRBV3-2
D: TRBD2
CDR3: CASSLLAGTQYF

length: 14
J: TRBJ1-5
V: TRBV5-6
D: NA
CDR3: CASSRGSNNQPQHF

length: 15
J: TRBJ2-7
V: TRBV6-6
D: NA
CDR3: CASSYPEQANYEQYF

length: 15
J: TRBJ2-1
V: TRBV9
D: TRBD2
CDR3: CASSVGLAGVGEQFF

length: 16
J: TRBJ2-5
V: TRBV9
D: TRBD2
CDR3: CASSRTSGGAGETQYF

length: 15
J: TRBJ2-7
V: TRBV6-6
D: TRBD1
CDR3: CASSYDGTGIYEQYF

length: 17
J: TRBJ1-1
V: TRBV19
D: TRBD1
CDR3: CASSIRGQGILNTEAFF

length: 14
J: TRBJ2-2
V: TRBV6-5
D: NA
CDR3: CASTGTRNTGELFF

length: 16
J: TRBJ1-1
V: TRBV4-3
D: TRBD1
CDR3: CASSQADRGAGTEAFF

length: 14
J: TRBJ2-5
V: TRBV27
D: TRBD1
CDR3: CASKTQGAGETQYF

length: 13
J: TRBJ1-1
V: TRBV6-5
D: TRBD1
CDR3: CATGQGIRGEAFF

length: 14
J: TRBJ1-6
V: TRBV5-4
D: NA
CDR3: CASSLPGSDSPLHF

length: 16
J: TRBJ1-2
V: TRBV4-1
D: TRBD1
CDR3: CASSQPGQGTVYGYTF

length: 12
J: TRBJ1-5
V: TRBV9
D: NA
CDR3: CASSDSLGPQHF

length: 19
J: TRBJ1-2
V: TRBV4-3
D: NA
CDR3: CASSQDDPWTPSANYGYTF

length: 16
J: TRBJ1-1
V: TRBV7-6
D: TRBD1
CDR3: CASSLGTGTGGTEAFF

length: 17
J: TRBJ2-7
V: TRBV18
D: TRBD1
CDR3: CASSPAALTGGSYEQYF

length: 15
J: TRBJ1-5
V: TRBV2
D: NA
CDR3: CASRDLGGPNQPQHF